The 28 T cell receptor beta chains below were found in one sample sequenced in a study of T cell responses to AZD1222 COVID-19 vaccine. Clones were sequenced by immunoSEQ multiplex PCR, and TCRdb holds only the in-frame ones, with some missing. The table has roughly 180,000 clones, about 93% seen once. The sample consisted of peripheral blood, taken 28 days after the second AZD1222 dose. Receptors were obtained from an adult who received the AZD1222 COVID-19 vaccine.

This CDR3 is CASSYEMGAGDYGYTF. As DNA, the CDR3 is TGTGCCAGCAGTTACGAAATGGGAGCAGGGGACTATGGCTACACCTTC. The chain recombines TRBV6-5 with TRBJ1-2, with D possibly being TRBD1 (6 bases). This CDR3 comprises 16 residues. The germline CDR1 and CDR2 sequences are MNHEY and SVGAGI. Deletions cut 2 bases from V and 3 bases from J, with 16 bases between.

This chain links TRBV21-1 with TRBJ2-7; the table's D gene call, TRBD1, was not cross checked with the DNA. TRBV21-1 is a listed pseudogene. This CDR3 has 13 residues. The CDR3 here is CASTKTGLGEQYF. For the CDR3, the DNA is TGTGCCAGCACCAAGACAGGGCTAGGGGAGCAGTACTTC.

This chain uses TRBV2 with TRBJ2-7; D remains unclear. Trimming stripped 5 bases from V and 5 bases from J, with 19 bases between. The V gene's germline CDR1 is SNHLY and CDR2 FYNNEI. The CDR3 is made up of 15 amino acids. Written as DNA, the CDR3 is TGTGCCAGCAGTTTAGACCCGGTCATGACGAACGAGCAGTACTTC. Protein sequence: CASSLDPVMTNEQYF.

This clone showed up just once. The J gene is TRBJ1-4, the V gene TRBV9; D remains ambiguous. Trimming left V 3 bases short and J 4 bases short, with 16 bases between. The CDR3 spans 16 residues. The germline CDR1 and CDR2 sequences are SGDLS and YYNGEE. The CDR3 protein is CASSATRLGRNEKLFF. The CDR3 nucleotides are TGTGCCAGCAGCGCAACACGACTAGGGCGTAATGAAAAACTGTTTTTT.

The rearrangement links TRBV11-3 to TRBJ1-4; TRBD1 is a possible D gene (6 bases). Between the trimmed V and J ends, which lost 5 bases and 6 bases, there was a span of 19 bases. Germline CDR1 is SGHNT and CDR2 is YENEEA. This CDR3 region has 16 residues. This CDR3 is CASSVYSGVTDEKLFF. The DNA of the CDR3 is TGTGCCAGCAGCGTTTATTCAGGGGTTACGGATGAAAAACTGTTTTTT.

The table lists this clone with a count of one. The V and J genes are TRBV19 and TRBJ1-1; 9 bases fit TRBD1. J was trimmed by 3 bases and V by 7 bases; bases with no gene match: 9. Germline lookup yields CDR1 LNHDA and CDR2 SQIVND (reference sequence). CDR3 length: 15 amino acids. CDR3 sequence reads: CASNLLGQGDTEAFF. In DNA form, the CDR3 reads TGTGCCAGTAACCTACTGGGACAGGGTGACACTGAAGCTTTCTTT.

This chain connects TRBV28 to TRBJ1-6; 7 nucleotides align to TRBD1. Losses at the gene ends were 6 bases for V and 9 bases for J; bases not matched to a gene: 5. The CDR3 is 13 amino acids. Germline V gene data show CDR1 as MDHEN and CDR2 as SYDVKM. CDR3 coding DNA: TGTGCCAGCAGGGGGACAGTCGGTTCACCCCTCCACTTT. Translation gives CASRGTVGSPLHF. Drawing the rest from reference TRBV28 and TRBJ1-6, the complete variable domain is DVKVTQSSRYLVKRTGEKVFLECVQDMDHENMFWYRQDPGLGLRLIYFSYDVKMKEKGDIPEGYSVSREKKERFSLILESASTNQTSMYLCASRGTVGSPLHFGNGTRLTVT.

CDR3 coding DNA: TGCGCCAGCAGTGAAGTCCAAGAGACCCAGTACTTC. Translation: CASSEVQETQYF. The chain is built from TRBV10-1 and TRBJ2-5, with D unclear. Germline assignment: CDR1 WNHNN and CDR2 SYGVQD (reference sequence). The CDR3 runs to 12 residues. Trimming stripped 3 bases from V and 1 base from J, with 3 bases between.

J is TRBJ2-7 and V is TRBV6-2 or TRBV6-3, with D possibly TRBD2 on 6 matching bases. Germline CDR1 and CDR2: MNHEY and SVGEGT. CDR3 length: 15 residues. Trimming left V 2 bases short and J 1 base short, with 12 bases between. The CDR3 protein is CASSYGRDLSYEQYF. CDR3 bases: TGTGCCAGCAGTTACGGACGGGACTTATCCTACGAGCAGTACTTC.

The gene calls are TRBV7-9 and TRBJ2-3, with 11 nucleotides matching TRBD1. Per the germline V gene, CDR1 is SEHNR and CDR2 is FQNEAQ (reference sequence). V was clipped by 5 bases and J by 4 bases; unmatched bases: 11. The CDR3 loop spans 17 amino acids. The CDR3 sequence is CASSPRRDRGTADTQYF. In nucleotides, the CDR3 is TGTGCCAGCAGCCCCCGGCGGGACAGGGGGACGGCAGATACGCAGTATTTT. Combining the CDR3 with reference TRBV7-9 and TRBJ2-3 gives the whole variable domain DTGVSQNPRHKITKRGQNVTFRCDPISEHNRLYWYRQTLGQGPEFLTYFQNEAQLEKSRLLSDRFSAERPKGSFSTLEIQRTEQGDSAMYLCASSPRRDRGTADTQYFGPGTRLTVL.

This clone was counted a single time. This rearrangement joins TRBV4-2 to TRBJ2-7; D may be TRBD1 (5 bases). V lost 4 bases and J lost 5, with 12 bases in between. Germline V CDR1 and CDR2: LGHNA, YNFKEQ. The CDR3 runs 13 residues. The DNA for the CDR3 is TGTGCCAGCAGCCGGAACAGGAAAGACGAGCAGTACTTC. Translation gives CASSRNRKDEQYF.

The chain combines TRBV3-1 (or the pseudogene TRBV3-2) with TRBJ1-3; possibly TRBD1 for D (6 bases). This CDR3 has 12 residues. The V and J ends lost 6 bases and 12 bases respectively, with 15 bases between them. Germline CDR1 is LGHDT and CDR2 is YNNKEL (reference sequence). The CDR3 DNA follows: TGTGCCAGCAGAAGATCGGGGGGGCTCATATATTTT. It specifies CASRRSGGLIYF.

This chain uses TRBV3-1 (or the pseudogene TRBV3-2) with TRBJ1-6; D call uncertain. This CDR3 has 15 amino acids. Trimming cost V 1 base and J 9 bases, with 13 bases left between them. The germline gives CDR1 LGHDT, CDR2 YNNKEL (reference sequence). This CDR3 is CASSQASGSGSPLHF. The CDR3, as DNA: TGTGCCAGCAGCCAAGCATCGGGGAGTGGTTCACCCCTCCACTTT.

The V gene is TRBV6-2 or TRBV6-3, the J gene TRBJ2-7; a possible D gene is TRBD1 (6 bases). Germline V gene data show CDR1 as MNHEY and CDR2 as SVGEGT. V shed 5 bases and J shed 1 base, with 12 bases lying between them. The CDR3 runs 14 residues. The CDR3 sequence is CASSQEGGSYEQYF. As DNA, the CDR3 is TGTGCCAGCAGTCAAGAAGGGGGTTCCTACGAGCAGTACTTC.

The CDR3 DNA reads TGTGCCAGCAGCCACAGGGGTCCATCCGGTCAGCCCCAGCATTTT. Its translation is CASSHRGPSGQPQHF. The chain combines TRBV6-6 with TRBJ1-5, with 7 bases identical to TRBD1. Germline-derived CDR1 and CDR2 are MNHNY and SVGAGI (reference sequence). Trimming cost V 6 bases and J 6 bases; bases outside gene matches: 11. This CDR3 spans 15 amino acids.

The V gene is TRBV6-5, the J gene TRBJ1-1; 9 bases align to TRBD1. The CDR3 is 14 residues long. Germline loops: CDR1 MNHEY, CDR2 SVGAGI. The junction had 6 bases not matched to a gene; V was cut back by 5 bases and J by 5 bases. The CDR3 sequence: CASSTQGAVTEAFF. The CDR3 DNA reads TGTGCCAGCAGTACACAGGGGGCGGTAACTGAAGCTTTCTTT.

The chain links TRBV5-6 to TRBJ2-3; the D gene is possibly TRBD2 (6 bases). Germline V gives CDR1 SGHDT, CDR2 YYEEEE. V was trimmed by 0 bases and J by 4 bases, leaving 9 bases between them. CDR3 length equals 14 residues. The CDR3 loop reads CASSLGQRADTQYF. The CDR3 coding sequence is TGTGCCAGCAGCTTGGGGCAGCGGGCAGATACGCAGTATTTT.

The V gene is TRBV27, the J gene TRBJ1-4, with 7 bases identical to TRBD1. The CDR3 has 17 amino acids. J gave up 0 bases and V 5 bases, and 9 bases lay outside the gene matches. Germline V gene sequence: CDR1 MNHEY, CDR2 SMNVEV (reference sequence). The CDR3 DNA reads as TGTGCCAGCAGTCCCTCCAGGGGGACCTCAACTAATGAAAAACTGTTTTTT. Translation gives CASSPSRGTSTNEKLFF.

This CDR3 reads CASRYRDGRTGELFF. CDR3 DNA sequence: TGTGCCAGCAGATACCGGGACGGACGCACCGGGGAGCTGTTTTTT. The chain carries TRBV28 and TRBJ2-2; tentatively, D is TRBD1 or TRBD2 (5 bases each). The CDR3 has 15 amino acids. V lost 6 bases and J lost 4, with 15 bases in between. Germline V gene data show CDR1 as MDHEN and CDR2 as SYDVKM.

The chain employs TRBV10-3 and TRBJ1-2, with D tentatively TRBD1 (5 bases). With 11 bases removed from V and 5 bases from J, the gap between germline ends came to 15 bases. This CDR3 spans 12 amino acids. In germline, CDR1 is ENHRY, CDR2 SYGVKD. The CDR3 region has the DNA TGTGCCTCAACCGGGACCCAGTATGGCTACACCTTC. It yields the protein CASTGTQYGYTF.

The chain joins TRBV7-2 to TRBJ2-1; 8 nucleotides match TRBD1. This CDR3 comprises 18 residues. Trimming at V came to 1 base and at J to 9 bases, leaving 17 bases not matched to a gene. Per the germline V gene, CDR1 is SGHTA and CDR2 is FQGNSA. The CDR3 coding sequence is TGTGCCAGCAGCTTAGGCACCAGGACAGGGTTGGCGTCAAGTGAGCAGTTCTTC. Protein sequence: CASSLGTRTGLASSEQFF.

J is TRBJ1-1 and V is TRBV19, with unresolved D. Germline V CDR1 and CDR2: LNHDA, SQIVND (reference sequence). The CDR3 has 13 amino acids. The germline V and J ends were trimmed by 7 bases and 3 bases, with 12 bases remaining between them. The CDR3: CASTLGLYTEAFF. CDR3 DNA sequence: TGTGCCAGTACCTTGGGTTTATACACTGAAGCTTTCTTT.

The rearrangement uses TRBV4-2 and TRBJ2-2; 7 bases are a match to TRBD1. This CDR3 contains 16 residues. Germline CDR1 LGHNA, CDR2 YNFKEQ. Losses at the gene ends were 3 bases for V and 2 bases for J; bases not matched to a gene: 6. This chain's CDR3 is CASSQSTGLNTGELFF. The CDR3 coding sequence is TGTGCCAGCAGCCAGTCGACAGGGTTAAACACCGGGGAGCTGTTTTTT.

This clone was detected only once. V is TRBV4-1 and J is TRBJ2-1; D gene uncertain. CDR1 is MGHRA and CDR2 is YSYEKL in the germline V gene. This CDR3 has 15 amino acids. The V end lost 1 base, the J end lost 7 bases, and 14 bases lay between the germline ends. The CDR3 region is CASSQGAHWGNEQFF. For the CDR3, the DNA is TGCGCCAGCAGCCAAGGGGCGCATTGGGGAAATGAGCAGTTCTTC.

The chain carries TRBV5-6 and TRBJ1-1; D remains ambiguous. Trimming removed 0 bases at V and 11 bases at J, with 14 bases between. This CDR3 spans 13 amino acids. Germline CDR1 and CDR2: SGHDT and YYEEEE. This CDR3 reads CASSLGHDGWAFF. CDR3 in DNA: TGTGCCAGCAGCTTGGGACACGACGGGTGGGCTTTCTTT.

The chain uses TRBV4-1 and TRBJ2-1, with 10 bases identical to TRBD1. V lost 3 bases, J lost 12 bases, and 20 bases stayed unmatched. CDR1 and CDR2 from the germline V gene are MGHRA and YSYEKL. The CDR3 has 18 residues. Here the CDR3 reads CASSQVPGQGQGVLSQFF. The CDR3 DNA reads as TGCGCCAGCAGCCAGGTCCCGGGACAGGGGCAGGGGGTTTTGTCGCAGTTCTTC.

V usage is TRBV9 and J usage is TRBJ2-1; 8 bases are shared with TRBD2. The germline V gene has CDR1 SGDLS and CDR2 YYNGEE. This CDR3 has 15 residues. V lost 4 bases and J lost 3; bases outside the gene matches: 6. Here the CDR3 DNA reads TGTGCCAGCAGCCGTGATAGCGGGGTCTACAATGAGCAGTTCTTC. As protein: CASSRDSGVYNEQFF.

The sample holds one count of this clone. The chain recombines TRBV28 with TRBJ1-2; no clear D gene. The V gene lost 6 bases and the J gene lost 5 bases, with 7 bases spanning the gap. CDR1 and CDR2 (germline): MDHEN, SYDVKM. The CDR3 is 11 residues long. The DNA of the CDR3 is TGTGCCAGCAGCTCTTTATATGGCTACACCTTC. It is translated as CASSSLYGYTF.